The 5 T cell receptor beta chains below were found in one sample sequenced in a study of blood T cell repertoires in COVID-19. Profiled with immunoSEQ multiplex PCR; TCRdb holds only in-frame clones, not every one. The sample carries fewer than 250,000 clones, about 84% recorded once. The specimen sequenced was PBMCs or T cells enriched from blood (not recorded which). The receptors stem from a man aged 55 to 70 who had recovered from COVID-19.

This chain links TRBV7-9 with TRBJ1-6; 8 bases align to TRBD1. Trimming at V came to 2 bases and at J to 10 bases, leaving 10 bases not matched to a gene. CDR3 length equals 16 residues. CDR1 is SEHNR and CDR2 is FQNEAQ in the germline V gene (reference sequence). The DNA of the CDR3 is TGTGCCAGCAGCTTACAACAGGGGGTCCTCGGGTCACCCCTCCACTTT. Its translation: CASSLQQGVLGSPLHF.

This chain uses TRBV9 with TRBJ2-2; 12 bases fit TRBD2. V was clipped by 4 bases and J by 3 bases; unmatched bases: 4. Per germline, CDR1 SGDLS and CDR2 YYNGEE. This CDR3 region has 16 residues. The CDR3 DNA follows: TGTGCCAGCAGCCCCCTAGCGGGGGGGCACACCGGGGAGCTGTTTTTT. Protein sequence: CASSPLAGGHTGELFF. The whole variable domain, remainder taken from reference TRBV9 and TRBJ2-2, is DSGVTQTPKHLITATGQRVTLRCSPRSGDLSVYWYQQSLDQGLQFLIQYYNGEERAKGNILERFSAQQFPDLHSELNLSSLELGDSALYFCASSPLAGGHTGELFFGEGSRLTVL.

J is TRBJ1-3 and V is TRBV5-1; 7 nucleotides agree with TRBD1. V trimming: 4 bases; J trimming: 0 bases; junction bases outside the gene matches: 7. The length of the CDR3 is 16 residues. Germline values: CDR1 SGHRS, CDR2 YFSETQ. The DNA of the CDR3 is TGCGCCAGCAGCCCCTGGACAGGTTCCTCTGGAAACACCATATATTTT. Residues: CASSPWTGSSGNTIYF.

The chain links TRBV4-2 to TRBJ2-1, with 9 positions matching TRBD2. The CDR3 length is 17 residues. The germline V gene encodes CDR1 LGHNA and CDR2 YNFKEQ. The ends lost 1 base at V and 4 bases at J; junction bases unmatched: 8. The CDR3 sequence is CASSQVFQAGGYNEQFF. The CDR3 nucleotides read TGTGCCAGCAGCCAAGTTTTCCAAGCGGGGGGATACAATGAGCAGTTCTTC.

CDR3 loop: CASSLAQGVTDTQYF. The CDR3 DNA sequence: TGCGCCAGCAGCTTGGCTCAGGGCGTGACAGATACGCAGTATTTT. V gene TRBV5-1 combines with J gene TRBJ2-3; the D gene is possibly TRBD1 (5 bases). CDR3 length: 15 amino acids. In germline, CDR1 is SGHRS, CDR2 YFSETQ. V gave up 0 bases and J gave up 3 bases, with 11 bases separating them.